The text below deals with one T cell receptor beta chain. The data belong to a study of blood T cell repertoires in COVID-19. The repertoire was sequenced with immunoSEQ multiplex PCR; TCRdb's copy has only in-frame clones and lacks some. The profile shows a few hundred thousand clones, over 80% of them singletons. The cohort comprised adults aged 18 to 89 years residing in 20 to 30 US areas. Each participant's cohort was designated according to participant-reported clinical history. From germline, CDR1 is LGHNT and CDR2 FRNRAP. V shed 5 bases and J 4 bases; nucleotides not matched to a gene: 5. This CDR3 comprises 14 residues.

The sample taken for sequencing was PBMCs or T cells enriched from blood (not recorded which). The TCR originated in a man younger than 40 who had recovered from COVID-19. The chain carries TRBV12-5 and TRBJ2-1, with TRBD1 matching 7 bases. The CDR3 here is CASGVGTAYNEQFF. The CDR3 DNA is TGTGCTAGTGGTGTCGGGACAGCTTACAATGAGCAGTTCTTC.